The clone carrying this T cell receptor beta chain appeared a single time. The data were taken from a study of OX40 agonist ivuxolimab in advanced cancers. The repertoire was sequenced with immunoSEQ multiplex PCR; TCRdb's copy has only in-frame clones and lacks some. This table holds some 69,000 clones, over 75% found once. The V gene lost 7 bases and the J gene lost 4 bases, with 17 bases spanning the gap. This CDR3 has 15 amino acids. Looked up from germline, CDR1 is MNHEY and CDR2 is SVGAGI. The TCR comes from an adult with an advanced solid tumor such as melanoma, head and neck, liver or kidney cancer. The chain is built from TRBV6-5 and TRBJ2-4; D uncertain. The source material was CD4+ or CD8+ T cells sorted from blood, sampled in a trial of the OX40 agonist ivuxolimab. The CDR3 DNA reads TGTGCCAGCACTACACACAGCGATACAAAAAACATTCAGTACTTC. Its translation is CASTTHSDTKNIQYF.